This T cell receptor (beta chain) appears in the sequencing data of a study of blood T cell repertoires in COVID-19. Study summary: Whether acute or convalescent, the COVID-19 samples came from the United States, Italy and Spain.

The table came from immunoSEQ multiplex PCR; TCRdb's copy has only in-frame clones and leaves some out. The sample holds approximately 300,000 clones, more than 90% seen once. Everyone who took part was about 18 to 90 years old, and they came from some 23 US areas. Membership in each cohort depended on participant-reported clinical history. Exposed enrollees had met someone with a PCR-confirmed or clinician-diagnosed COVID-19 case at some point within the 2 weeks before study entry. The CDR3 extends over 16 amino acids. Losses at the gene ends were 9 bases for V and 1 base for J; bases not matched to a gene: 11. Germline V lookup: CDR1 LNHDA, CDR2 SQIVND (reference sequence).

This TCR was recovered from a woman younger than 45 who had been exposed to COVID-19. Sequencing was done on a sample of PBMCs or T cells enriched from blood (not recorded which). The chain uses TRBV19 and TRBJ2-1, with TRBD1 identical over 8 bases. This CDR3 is CASNRRTGSSYNEQFF. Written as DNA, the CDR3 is TGTGCCAGCAACCGTCGGACAGGGTCTTCCTACAATGAGCAGTTCTTC.